The rows below give T cell receptor beta chains drawn from one sample of a study of siplizumab effects on memory and regulatory T cells. TCRdb's table, derived via immunoSEQ multiplex PCR, lists solely in-frame clones and lacks some. The sample has 70,000 to 95,000 clones, roughly 93% seen once; the top ten hold approximately 7.1%. Sample: CD8+ T cells sorted from blood. These receptors all stem from a human donor in good health. CDR3s include the opening cysteine and the closing phenylalanine or tryptophan. Fields, in order: V gene, clone size, CDR3 length, J gene, D gene, CDR3 protein, CDR3 DNA. D genes are given only for firm matches. Rows may omit the clone size; those that give it use once, few, many or a size class.

>TRBV18|NA|14|TRBJ2-2|NA
CASSPTVLTGELFF
TGTGCCAGCTCACCGACAGTTCTCACCGGGGAGCTGTTTTTT
>TRBV5-6|NA|14|TRBJ1-2|NA
CASSLEVRALGYTF
TGTGCCAGCAGCTTGGAAGTCAGGGCGCTTGGCTACACCTTC
>TRBV13|NA|14|TRBJ2-7|NA
CASRQLEGLEEQYF
TGTGCCAGCAGGCAGCTAGAAGGGCTTGAAGAGCAGTACTTC
>TRBV9|NA|11|TRBJ2-2|NA
CASSGTGELFF
TGTGCCAGCAGCGGCACCGGGGAGCTGTTTTTT
>TRBV4-1|NA|13|TRBJ1-1|NA
CASSQDGDTEAFF
TGCGCCAGCAGCCAAGATGGGGACACTGAAGCTTTCTTT
>TRBV7-9|few|16|TRBJ2-1|TRBD2
CASSLALAVTYNEQFF
TGTGCCAGCAGCTTAGCACTAGCGGTAACCTACAATGAGCAGTTCTTC
>TRBV7-9|NA|12|TRBJ1-1|NA
CASSLGGSEAFF
TGTGCCAGCAGCTTAGGTGGAAGTGAAGCTTTCTTT
>TRBV9|once|18|TRBJ2-1|NA
CASSVESDGTLSYNEQFF
TGTGCCAGCAGCGTAGAGTCGGACGGGACTCTCTCCTACAATGAGCAGTTCTTC
>TRBV6-6|NA|15|TRBJ1-1|TRBD1
CASSYLTGGNTEAFF
TGTGCCAGCAGTTACCTAACAGGGGGGAACACTGAAGCTTTCTTT
>TRBV30|NA|20|TRBJ1-2|NA
CAWGAVITWDGSEADYGYTF
TGTGCCTGGGGTGCCGTAATAACTTGGGACGGATCAGAAGCCGACTATGGCTACACCTTC
>TRBV11-3|few|16|TRBJ2-2|TRBD2
CASSPSGGANTGELFF
TGTGCCAGCAGCCCTAGCGGGGGGGCGAACACCGGGGAGCTGTTTTTT
>TRBV30|NA|12|TRBJ1-2|TRBD1
CAWWTGVDGYTF
TGTGCCTGGTGGACAGGGGTAGATGGCTACACCTTC
>TRBV7-9|NA|14|TRBJ2-5|TRBD1
CASSRRQGQETQYF
TGTGCCAGCAGCCGAAGACAGGGTCAAGAGACCCAGTACTTC
>TRBV2|once|17|TRBJ2-1|NA
CASRGLPGSIPHNEQFF
TGTGCCAGCAGGGGACTGCCCGGGTCCATTCCCCACAATGAGCAGTTCTTC
>TRBV19|NA|12|TRBJ2-7|NA
CASSTLGHEQYF
TGTGCCAGTAGTACCCTCGGGCACGAGCAGTACTTC
>TRBV30|NA|11|TRBJ2-7|NA
CAWSEMGEQYF
TGTGCCTGGAGTGAGATGGGCGAGCAGTACTTC
>TRBV15|NA|15|TRBJ2-7|TRBD1
CATSGGRDSSYEQYF
TGTGCCACCAGCGGCGGCCGGGACAGTTCCTACGAGCAGTACTTC
>TRBV12-5|NA|13|TRBJ2-1|TRBD1
CASGLSRGNEQFF
TGTGCTAGTGGTTTGTCCAGGGGGAATGAGCAGTTCTTC
>TRBV9|NA|16|TRBJ2-1|TRBD2
CASSPGGGSSYNEQFF
TGTGCCAGCAGCCCAGGTGGCGGGAGCTCCTACAATGAGCAGTTCTTC
>TRBV15|NA|17|TRBJ1-4|TRBD1
CATSRTGQGGLNEKLFF
TGTGCCACCAGCAGGACCGGACAGGGAGGACTTAATGAAAAACTGTTTTTT
>TRBV5-1|NA|12|TRBJ2-2|TRBD1
CASQGAGGELFF
TGCGCCAGCCAGGGGGCCGGCGGGGAGCTGTTTTTT
>TRBV13|NA|14|TRBJ1-3|NA
CASSSSTAGNTIYF
TGTGCCAGCAGCTCCTCGACAGCTGGAAACACCATATATTTT